This TCR beta chain was retrieved from a study of CD8 T cells in Susac syndrome. RNA, at about 0.45 to 1 ug, was reverse transcribed with random hexamers. Across 54 Vbeta and 13 Jbeta, immunoSEQ multiplex PCR amplified TCR beta CDR3. Each CDR3 protein gets one entry after TCRdb re-called the immunoSEQ multiplex PCR reads with MiXCR. The sample consists of 200,000 to 250,000 distinct CDR3 sequences, around 95% of them appearing once. The authors carried out high-throughput sequencing of TCR beta. They applied it to CD8+ and CD4+ T cells obtained from blood. Through negative isolation, CD4+ and CD8+ T cells were obtained, while TEMRA cells were enriched using FACS. The ends lost 3 bases at V and 7 bases at J; junction bases unmatched: 8. This CDR3 region has 13 residues. Germline V gives CDR1 SQVTM, CDR2 ANQGSEA.

The receptor's source is a human donor with multiple sclerosis. V is TRBV29-1 and J is TRBJ2-7, with TRBD2 identical over 8 bases. The sequenced sample was CD4+ T cells from PBMCs. Written as DNA, the CDR3 is TGCAGCGTTGATAGCGCGGGGGGTGTGGAGCAGTACTTC. It is translated as CSVDSAGGVEQYF.